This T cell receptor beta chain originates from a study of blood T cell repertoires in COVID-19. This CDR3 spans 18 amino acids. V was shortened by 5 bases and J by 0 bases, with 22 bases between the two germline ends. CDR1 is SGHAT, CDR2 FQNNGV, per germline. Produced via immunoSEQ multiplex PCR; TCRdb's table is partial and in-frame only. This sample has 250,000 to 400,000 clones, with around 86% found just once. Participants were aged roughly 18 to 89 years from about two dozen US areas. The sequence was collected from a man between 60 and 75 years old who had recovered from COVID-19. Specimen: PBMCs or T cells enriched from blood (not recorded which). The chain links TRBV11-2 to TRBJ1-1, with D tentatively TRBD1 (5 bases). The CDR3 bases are TGTGCCAGCAGCCCCAGCGCCGGGGCAGGGAGGGTGAACACTGAAGCTTTCTTT. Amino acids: CASSPSAGAGRVNTEAFF.